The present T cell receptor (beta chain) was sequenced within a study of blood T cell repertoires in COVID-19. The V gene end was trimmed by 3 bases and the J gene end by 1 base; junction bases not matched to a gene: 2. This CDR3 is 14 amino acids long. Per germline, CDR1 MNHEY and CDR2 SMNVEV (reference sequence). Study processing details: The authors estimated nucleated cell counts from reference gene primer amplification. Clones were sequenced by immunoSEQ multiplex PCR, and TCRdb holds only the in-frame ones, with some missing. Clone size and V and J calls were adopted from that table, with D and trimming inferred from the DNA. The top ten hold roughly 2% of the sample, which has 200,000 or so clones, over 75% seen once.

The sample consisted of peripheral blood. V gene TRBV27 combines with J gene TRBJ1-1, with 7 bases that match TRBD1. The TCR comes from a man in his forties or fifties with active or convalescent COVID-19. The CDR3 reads CASSFPGGNTEAFF. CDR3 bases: TGTGCCAGCAGTTTTCCAGGGGGGAACACTGAAGCTTTCTTT.